This TCR beta chain was retrieved from a study of regulatory T cells in long-lasting Graves disease (dated by TCRdb to about 2021). Turning to the overall study: Antithyroid drugs had been taken for less than 3 months by newly diagnosed Graves' disease patients. The study took place in China and was registered as a clinical trial. Peripheral blood TCR sequencing and RNA sequencing compared persistent Graves' disease patients with newly diagnosed Graves' disease patients. A total of 35 or so samples were covered by TCR sequencing, comprising some 13 persistent and 20 newly diagnosed Graves' disease patients. Paper-wide results and their limitations: Persistent disease showed preferential use of TRBV28, TRBJ1-2 and TRBJ2-5, whereas newly diagnosed disease favored TRBV20-1 and TRBJ2-1. Only the TCR beta chain was sequenced and analyzed. As a limitation, the authors acknowledged that the small sample size may reduce accuracy. Peripheral blood alone was examined, since thyroid tissue, which constituted the primary lesion, could not be accessed. Persistent Graves' disease patients showed lower TCR Shannon entropy and fewer highly expanded clones than newly diagnosed patients, suggesting clonal expansion. More public clonotypes were shared among persistent patients (more than 2,500) than among newly diagnosed patients (966).

V sheds 0 bases and J sheds 6 bases, leaving 15 bases between their ends. The CDR3 has 16 amino acids, counting the end cysteine and phenylalanine. Left in the record is the CDR3 DNA by itself, 48 bases read in frame from the first base. CDR1 and CDR2 (MNHEY, SVGEGT) derive from the germline V gene. There are many counts of this clonotype. Its recognized antigen is unknown. The sample holds no much larger clone one base away, and base qualities are not on file. The sample's time point label is to be understood as: newly diagnosed GD, antithyroid drugs for less than 3 months. For both TCR sequencing and RNA sequencing, RNA was extracted from PBMCs in TRIzol. The diagnosis of Graves' disease followed American Thyroid Association guidelines. Recruitment of patients was carried out at an endocrinology department in Xi'an, China. Each patient gave roughly 8.4 milliliters of peripheral blood, collected in an EDTA anticoagulant tube. PBMCs were isolated by Ficoll Paque Plus density gradient separation without further T cell sorting. RNA quality was checked with an Agilent 2100 Bioanalyzer and agarose gel, and concentration with a NanoDrop 2000.

Library preparation used multiplex PCR. Sequenced on an Illumina HiSeq 4000. To build TCR beta libraries, CDR3 regions were amplified by Arm-PCR using iRepertoire HTBI primers. PCR products were gel purified before sequencing. The authors processed their data as follows. Gene usage analysis of CDR3 amino acid clonotypes used the approximately 62 TRBV and 14 to 15 TRBJ segments found across samples. Filtered high-quality paired reads were merged into contigs using COPE and FqMerger. BLAST was used to align contigs to the IMGT TRBV, TRBD and TRBJ reference genes, and CDR3 was defined following IMGT. Highly expanded clones were defined as clonotypes with a frequency above 0.1%. Shannon entropy was used to measure repertoire diversity, and the Gini coefficient was used to measure V-J evenness. Clonotypes shared by more than one individual were considered public. In-frame beta chains were kept once TCRdb had trimmed the public reads at Q25 with fastp and called clones with MiXCR. Rows are unified per CDR3 protein, each entry keeping the most common DNA and genes. TCRdb's processing, not the authors' own work, is the source of the V and J calls. Across this sample there are some 370,000 distinct CDR3 sequences, with over 9.5% seen only once. In total, the top ten clones hold approximately 17% of the sample.

These data were also reused for a study on T cells in Graves' hyperthyroidism and ophthalmopathy. As the second study states: Stable Graves' hyperthyroidism was defined as the absence of progression to ophthalmopathy over 18 months of follow-up. Hyperthyroidism patients were newly diagnosed, had a disease duration of under 2 months, and were aged 18 to 65 years. Any patient with an uncontrolled infection, another autoimmune disease, pregnancy or lactation was excluded. Clinical symptoms, serum thyroxine and TRAb, thyroid ultrasound, and orbital computed tomography formed the basis for the diagnoses. For the first round of RT-PCR on the TCR CDR3, the HTBI primer set was used together with the Qiagen OneStep RT-PCR kit. Most expanded thyroid clonotypes (frequency above 0.001) were also detected in blood, suggesting blood repertoires may reflect thyroid immune responses. A 13 V-J signature model separated ophthalmopathy from stable hyperthyroidism, with around 90% sensitivity and 81.08% specificity in cross-validation and 80%/75% in testing. In validation, progression to ophthalmopathy was predicted by the model with nearly 71% sensitivity and 72.22% specificity, a median of approximately 6.5 months before onset. To identify distinguishing TCR V-J signatures, a discovery cohort of some 99 patients was used, comprising 43 with Graves' ophthalmopathy and 57 with stable Graves' hyperthyroidism. An independent validation cohort of under 20 hyperthyroidism patients and 17 patients who later progressed to ophthalmopathy tested prospective prediction of ophthalmopathy. The approximately 90 discovery patients were randomly split 7:3 into training and test sets. In over five Graves' hyperthyroidism patients, the study also compared T-cell repertoires from thyroid tissue with T-cell repertoires from blood. Once sampling was done, hyperthyroidism patients were given methimazole at a starting dose of 30 mg daily, whereas ophthalmopathy patients were given high-dose intravenous methylprednisolone. The libraries were constructed in a second round of multiplex PCR and then size-selected and purified. Sequencing of the libraries was done on an Illumina HiSeq2000 using paired-end 100 bp reads. SOAPnuke was used to process the raw data, with reads discarded if the reads contained adapters or uncalled bases, had a mean Phred below 15, or lacked an exact constant-primer or identifier match. High-quality paired reads were merged with COPE v1.2.5, and unique nucleotide sequences were defined as clonotypes. Clonotypes were aligned to IMGT TRBV, TRBD and TRBJ reference segments using MiTCR v1.1. Analysis was restricted to V-J combinations with a frequency above 0.0001, which covered roughly 99% of repertoires. The TCS score was defined as the ratio of F50 (clonal expansion) to E x V (chaos), calculated using BLOSUM62-based TCRdist between CDR3 peptides within each V-J. Welch's t-statistics and random forest reduced several hundred V-J features to 13, which were used in a naive Bayes classifier (R e1071). Sample size was not statistically predetermined, and investigators were not blinded to group allocation. The paper describes TCR Vbeta CDR3 sequencing of 140 or so peripheral blood samples, made up of 43 ophthalmopathy patients, roughly 80 hyperthyroidism patients and 17 progressor patients.

This TCR derives from a young woman with Graves disease. Donor details come from another sample of the same person, matched by shared clones. The sequence is built from TRBV6-2 or TRBV6-3 and TRBJ2-1; the D region possibly corresponds to TRBD2 (6 bases align). Specimen: peripheral blood mononuclear cells (PBMCs), collected at new diagnosis, from a patient treated with antithyroid drugs. The CDR3 here reads CASSYSTTGVSNEQFF. The DNA sequence is given as TGTGCCAGCAGTTACTCGACGACGGGGGTCTCCAATGAGCAGTTCTTC.